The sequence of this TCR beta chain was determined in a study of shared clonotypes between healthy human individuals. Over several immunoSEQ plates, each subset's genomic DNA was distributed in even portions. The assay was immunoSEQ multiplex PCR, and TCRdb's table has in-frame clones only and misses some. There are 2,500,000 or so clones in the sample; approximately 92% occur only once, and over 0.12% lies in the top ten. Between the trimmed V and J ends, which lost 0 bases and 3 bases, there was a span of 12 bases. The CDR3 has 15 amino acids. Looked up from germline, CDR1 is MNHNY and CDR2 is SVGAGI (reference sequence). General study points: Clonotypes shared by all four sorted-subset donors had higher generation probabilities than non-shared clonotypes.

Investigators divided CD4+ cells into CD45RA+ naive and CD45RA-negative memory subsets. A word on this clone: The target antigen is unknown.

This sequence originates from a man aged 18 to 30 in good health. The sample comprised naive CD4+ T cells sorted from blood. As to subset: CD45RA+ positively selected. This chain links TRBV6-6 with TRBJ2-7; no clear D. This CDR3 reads CASSYSMAGLYEQYF. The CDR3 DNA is TGTGCCAGCAGTTACTCGATGGCTGGTCTCTACGAGCAGTACTTC.